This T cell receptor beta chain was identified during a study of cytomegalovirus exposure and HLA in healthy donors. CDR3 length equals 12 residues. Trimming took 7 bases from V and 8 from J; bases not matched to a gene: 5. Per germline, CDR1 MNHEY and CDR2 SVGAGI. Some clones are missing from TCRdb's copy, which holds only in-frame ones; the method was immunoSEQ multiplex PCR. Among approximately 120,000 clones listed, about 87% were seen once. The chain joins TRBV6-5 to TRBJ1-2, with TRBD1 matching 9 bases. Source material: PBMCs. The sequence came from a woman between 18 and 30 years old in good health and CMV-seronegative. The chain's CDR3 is CASTMGQGGYTF. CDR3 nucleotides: TGTGCCAGCACCATGGGACAGGGAGGCTACACCTTC.